Below, 22 T cell receptor beta chains from the same sample are listed, as sequenced in a study of T cells after yellow fever vaccination. One entry per CDR3 protein, called by TCRdb with MiXCR from the 5' RACE reads. The sample has approximately 510,000 distinct CDR3 sequences, 21% seen once. The sequences come from PBMCs, collected roughly 23 days after the first yellow fever vaccination. Receptors were obtained from a man younger than 30 who received the YFV17D yellow fever vaccine.

DNA for the CDR3: TGCAGCGGCGAGACAGAAGGGAGGTCAGCTTTCTTT. The encoded protein is CSGETEGRSAFF. The V gene is TRBV29-1, the J gene TRBJ1-1; TRBD1 might be the D (5 bases). The ends were cut back, 7 bases at V and 10 bases at J, with 19 bases in the middle. The germline V gene encodes CDR1 SQVTM and CDR2 ANQGSEA. This CDR3 region has 12 residues.

There are a few counts of this clonotype. The CDR3 loop is CASSLGFSQGDTQYF. The CDR3 nucleotides are TGTGCCAGCAGCTTAGGATTTAGCCAGGGGGATACGCAGTATTTT. V and J are TRBV7-3 and TRBJ2-3; tentative D call: TRBD1 (6 bases). The length of the CDR3 is 15 residues. Germline CDR1 reads SGHTA; CDR2 reads FQGTGA. Trimming took off 2 bases at V and 6 bases at J, with 15 bases between the two ends.

The V and J genes are TRBV3-1 and TRBJ1-4; perhaps TRBD1 as D (5 bases). Trimming shortened V by 4 bases and J by 6 bases, and 12 bases separated the two germline ends. There are 14 residues in the CDR3. CDR1 is LGHDT and CDR2 is YNNKEL in the germline V gene (reference sequence). The CDR3 loop is CASSRTTGDEKLFF. The CDR3 region has the DNA TGTGCCAGCAGCCGGACCACGGGGGATGAAAAACTGTTTTTT.

This clonotype was picked up many times. The V and J genes are TRBV7-6 and TRBJ2-1, with 8 positions matching TRBD2. CDR3 length equals 16 residues. CDR1 SGHVS and CDR2 FNYEAQ come from the germline V gene. V dropped 5 bases and J dropped 1; count of bases not matched to a gene: 7. CDR3 protein: CASSAELAASYNEQFF. Here the CDR3 DNA reads TGTGCCAGCAGCGCAGAACTAGCGGCTTCCTACAATGAGCAGTTCTTC.

The rearrangement joins TRBV5-1 to TRBJ2-5; 7 bases are a match to TRBD2. The CDR3 spans 15 residues. CDR1 is SGHRS, CDR2 YFSETQ, per germline. V was pared by 2 bases and J by 4 bases, with 8 bases of the junction left unmatched. CDR3: CASSFVPGGRETQYF. CDR3 sequence (DNA): TGCGCCAGCAGCTTCGTCCCGGGGGGACGAGAGACCCAGTACTTC.

The V call is TRBV14, the J call TRBJ1-4; D not resolved. Germline V gene lookup returns CDR1 SGHDN and CDR2 FVKESK. V gave up 1 base and J gave up 10 bases, with 16 bases separating them. This CDR3 has 15 amino acids. The CDR3 sequence: CASSQASLNGGKLFF. The CDR3 nucleotides read TGTGCCAGCAGCCAAGCGAGCCTGAACGGTGGAAAACTGTTTTTT.

This clonotype was seen many times. The V and J genes are TRBV7-2 and TRBJ2-1, with 7 bases fitting TRBD2. CDR1 is SGHTA and CDR2 is FQGNSA in the germline V gene. V shed 4 bases and J 7 bases; nucleotides not matched to a gene: 4. The CDR3 totals 13 residues. The CDR3 here is CASSWEGRNEQFF. The DNA of the CDR3 is TGTGCCAGCAGCTGGGAGGGGAGGAATGAGCAGTTCTTC.

This clonotype was seen a handful of times. The genes are TRBV7-8 and TRBJ2-6; D gene unclear. CDR3 length: 14 amino acids. V was cut by 5 bases and J by 0 bases, with 5 bases left in between. The germline gives CDR1 SGHVS, CDR2 FQNEAQ. The CDR3 protein is CASSPASGANVLTF. CDR3 nucleotide sequence: TGTGCCAGCAGCCCAGCCTCTGGGGCCAACGTCCTGACTTTC. The complete variable domain, with remaining parts taken from reference TRBV7-8 and TRBJ2-6, reads GAGVSQSPRYKVAKRGQDVALRCDPISGHVSLFWYQQALGQGPEFLTYFQNEAQLDKSGLPSDRFFAERPEGSVSTLKIQRTQQEDSAVYLCASSPASGANVLTFGAGSRLTVL.

The chain joins TRBV6-2 or TRBV6-3 to TRBJ1-1; no reliable D call. V dropped 7 bases and J dropped 3 bases, with 12 bases sitting between them. This CDR3 has 13 amino acids. The V gene's germline CDR1 is MNHEY and CDR2 SVGEGT. CDR3 in amino acids: CASKMDGDTEAFF. CDR3 nucleotides: TGTGCCAGCAAGATGGACGGAGACACTGAAGCTTTCTTT.

V and J are TRBV15 and TRBJ2-1; possibly TRBD1 for D (6 bases). CDR1 LNHNV and CDR2 YYDKDF come from the germline V gene (reference sequence). CDR3 length: 11 residues. V lost 5 bases and J lost 8, with 7 bases in between. Here the CDR3 DNA reads TGTGCCACCAGCGGGGGCTATGAGCAGTTCTTC. Amino acid sequence: CATSGGYEQFF.

This clonotype has a handful of counts. V is TRBV10-3 and J is TRBJ1-4; D perhaps matches TRBD1 (6 bases). Germline CDR1 is ENHRY and CDR2 is SYGVKD. Trimming took off 2 bases at V and 8 bases at J, with 15 bases between the two ends. The CDR3 length is 15 residues. CDR3 sequence: CAISETQQGREKLFF. The CDR3 DNA reads TGTGCCATCAGTGAGACCCAACAGGGAAGGGAAAAACTGTTTTTT.

At least ten counts were recorded for this clonotype. The rearrangement joins TRBV12-3 or TRBV12-4 to TRBJ2-1; 9 bases line up with TRBD1. The trim removed 5 bases at V and 5 bases at J, leaving 13 bases unmatched. The length of the CDR3 is 17 residues. The CDR3 loop reads CASSRPGTGFDHNEQFF. The CDR3 coding sequence is TGTGCCAGCAGTCGACCCGGGACAGGGTTTGACCACAATGAGCAGTTCTTC.

The chain recombines TRBV28 with TRBJ2-7; D call uncertain. Germline CDR1 MDHEN, CDR2 SYDVKM. Between the trimmed V and J ends, which lost 6 bases and 4 bases, there was a span of 19 bases. CDR3 length: 15 amino acids. The CDR3, as DNA: TGTGCCAGCAGAACAGACCACATGGGCCAATACGAGCAGTACGTC. Its protein is CASRTDHMGQYEQYV.

This clonotype was counted between two and nine times. The rearrangement links TRBV6-5 to TRBJ2-5; D is perhaps TRBD1 (6 bases). CDR1 is MNHEY, CDR2 SVGAGI, per germline. The CDR3 has 14 residues. The V end lost 2 bases, the J end lost 2 bases, and 9 bases lay between the germline ends. The CDR3 DNA reads TGTGCCAGCAGTTACCGCAGGGGTCAAGAGACCCAGTACTTC. Amino acid sequence: CASSYRRGQETQYF.

In this sample, this clonotype turned up a few times. The V gene is TRBV5-1, the J gene TRBJ1-1; maybe TRBD1 (5 bases). CDR3 length: 13 residues. V was trimmed by 5 bases and J by 4 bases, leaving 12 bases between them. Germline V gene data show CDR1 as SGHRS and CDR2 as YFSETQ. CDR3 bases: TGCGCCAGCAGAGGGGAGGATATCACTGAAGCTTTCTTT. It translates to CASRGEDITEAFF.

V usage is TRBV20-1 and J usage is TRBJ2-1; 11 bases are shared with TRBD2. The CDR3 runs to 17 residues. Trimming took 2 bases from V and 4 from J; bases not matched to a gene: 10. CDR1 and CDR2 (germline): DFQATT, SNEGSKA (reference sequence). The CDR3 nucleotides read TGCAGTGCTAGATCACTAGCGGGGGATCCACGTTACAATGAGCAGTTCTTC. Residues: CSARSLAGDPRYNEQFF.

This clonotype was seen only a few times. This chain connects TRBV7-8 to TRBJ1-6, with D tentatively TRBD1 (6 bases). The CDR3 covers 16 residues. The V gene lost 5 bases and the J gene lost 4 bases, with 15 bases spanning the gap. Germline loops: CDR1 SGHVS, CDR2 FQNEAQ. Here the CDR3 reads CASSPQPQGYNSPLHF. DNA for the CDR3: TGTGCCAGCAGCCCCCAGCCACAGGGTTATAATTCACCCCTCCACTTT.

The chain employs TRBV18 and TRBJ1-5; the D gene is possibly TRBD1 (6 bases). CDR1 and CDR2 (germline): KGHSH, LQKENI. The CDR3 contains 14 residues. Trimming removed 4 bases at V and 7 bases at J, with 14 bases between. In DNA form, the CDR3 reads TGTGCCAGCTCACGAGCACAGGGTGGACAGCCCCAGCATTTT. Translated: CASSRAQGGQPQHF.

The rearrangement uses TRBV5-1 and TRBJ2-1; 13 nucleotides align to TRBD2. The CDR3 consists of 15 residues. V shed 4 bases and J 6 bases; nucleotides not matched to a gene: 4. Germline V gene data show CDR1 as SGHRS and CDR2 as YFSETQ. For the CDR3, the DNA is TGCGCCAGCAGCGGCGGGACTAGCGGGACCAATGAGCAGTTCTTC. Residues: CASSGGTSGTNEQFF.

This clonotype came up many times. The J gene is TRBJ2-3, the V gene TRBV5-1; the D gene is possibly TRBD1 (6 bases). Germline-derived CDR1 and CDR2 are SGHRS and YFSETQ. This CDR3 has 13 residues. Deletions cut 6 bases from V and 4 bases from J, with 12 bases between. In DNA, the CDR3 is TGCGCCAGCAACTCAGGGGATGCAGATACGCAGTATTTT. Protein product: CASNSGDADTQYF.

This chain's CDR3 is CASTPRGEGVGTEAFF. In nucleotides, the CDR3 is TGTGCCAGCACCCCAAGAGGGGAGGGCGTGGGTACTGAAGCTTTCTTT. The J gene is TRBJ1-1, the V gene TRBV27, with D perhaps TRBD1 (5 bases). The CDR3 loop spans 16 amino acids. CDR1 and CDR2 (germline): MNHEY, SMNVEV (reference sequence). Trimming took off 7 bases at V and 5 bases at J, with 23 bases between the two ends.

J is TRBJ2-7 and V is TRBV20-1; TRBD1 agrees at 8 bases. In germline, CDR1 is DFQATT, CDR2 SNEGSKA (reference sequence). CDR3 length equals 13 residues. J lost 3 bases, V lost 3 bases, and 4 bases had no gene match. The CDR3 DNA reads as TGCAGTGCTAGGGACAGGGTTTACTACGAGCAGTACTTC. Protein sequence: CSARDRVYYEQYF.